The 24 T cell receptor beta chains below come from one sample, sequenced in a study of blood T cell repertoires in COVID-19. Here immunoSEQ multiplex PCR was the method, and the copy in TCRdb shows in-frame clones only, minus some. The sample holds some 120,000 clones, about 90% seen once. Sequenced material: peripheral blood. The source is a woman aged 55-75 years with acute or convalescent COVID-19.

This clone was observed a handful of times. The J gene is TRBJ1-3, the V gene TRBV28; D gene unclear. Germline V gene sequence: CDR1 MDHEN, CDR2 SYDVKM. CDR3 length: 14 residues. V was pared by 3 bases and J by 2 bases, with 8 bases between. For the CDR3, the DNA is TGTGCCAGCAGTTTCGAGATAACTGGAAACACCATATATTTT. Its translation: CASSFEITGNTIYF.

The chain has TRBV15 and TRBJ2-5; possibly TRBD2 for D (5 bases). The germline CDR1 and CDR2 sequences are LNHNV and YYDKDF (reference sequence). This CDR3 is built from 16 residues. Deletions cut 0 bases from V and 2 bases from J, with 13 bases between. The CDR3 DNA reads TGTGCCACCAGCAGAGATAACGGCAGCGGACAAGAGACCCAGTACTTC. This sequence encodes CATSRDNGSGQETQYF.

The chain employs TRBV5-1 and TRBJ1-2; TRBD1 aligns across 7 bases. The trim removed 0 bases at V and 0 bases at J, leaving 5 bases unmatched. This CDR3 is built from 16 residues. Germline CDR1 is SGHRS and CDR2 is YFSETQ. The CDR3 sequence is CASSLGGQAANYGYTF. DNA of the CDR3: TGCGCCAGCAGCTTGGGAGGACAGGCTGCTAACTATGGCTACACCTTC.

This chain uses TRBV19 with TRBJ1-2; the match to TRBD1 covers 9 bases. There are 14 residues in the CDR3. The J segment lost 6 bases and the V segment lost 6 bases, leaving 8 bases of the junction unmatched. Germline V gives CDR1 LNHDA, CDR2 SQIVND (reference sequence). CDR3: CASSPDRGVNGYTF. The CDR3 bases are TGTGCCAGTAGCCCGGACAGGGGAGTGAATGGCTACACCTTC. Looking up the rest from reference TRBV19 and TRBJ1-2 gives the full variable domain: DGGITQSPKYLFRKEGQNVTLSCEQNLNHDAMYWYRQDPGQGLRLIYYSQIVNDFQKGDIAEGYSVSREKKESFPLTVTSAQKNPTAFYLCASSPDRGVNGYTFGSGTRLTVV.

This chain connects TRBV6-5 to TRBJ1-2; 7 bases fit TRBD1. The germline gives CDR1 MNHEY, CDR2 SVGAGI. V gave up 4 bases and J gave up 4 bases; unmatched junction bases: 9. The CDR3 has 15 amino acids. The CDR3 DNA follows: TGTGCCAGCAGTTTTAGGGGGCAGGGGACCTATGGCTACACCTTC. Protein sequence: CASSFRGQGTYGYTF.

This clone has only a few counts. CDR3 nucleotide sequence: TGTGCCAGCAGCTTAAGCACCGGGACTAGCGGGAGGGCGGGAGATACGCAGTATTTT. Translating it yields CASSLSTGTSGRAGDTQYF. J is TRBJ2-3 and V is TRBV9, with 16 bases fitting TRBD2. The V segment lost 4 bases and the J segment 5 bases; nucleotides outside the gene matches: 13. The CDR3 has 19 amino acids. Germline-derived CDR1 and CDR2 are SGDLS and YYNGEE.

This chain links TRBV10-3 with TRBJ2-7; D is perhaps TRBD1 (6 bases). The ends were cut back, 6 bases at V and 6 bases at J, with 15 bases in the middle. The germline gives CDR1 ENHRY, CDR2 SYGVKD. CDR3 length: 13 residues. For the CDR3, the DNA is TGTGCCATCAGCGAACAACAGGGATCCGAGCAGTACGTC. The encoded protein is CAISEQQGSEQYV.

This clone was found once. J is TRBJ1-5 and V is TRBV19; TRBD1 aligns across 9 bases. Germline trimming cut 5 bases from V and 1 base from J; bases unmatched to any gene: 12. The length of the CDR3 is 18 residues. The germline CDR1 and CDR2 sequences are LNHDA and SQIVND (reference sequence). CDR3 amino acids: CASSWTGVLEGSNQPQHF. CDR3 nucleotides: TGTGCCAGTAGTTGGACAGGGGTGCTCGAGGGAAGCAATCAGCCCCAGCATTTT. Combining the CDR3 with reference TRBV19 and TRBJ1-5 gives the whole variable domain DGGITQSPKYLFRKEGQNVTLSCEQNLNHDAMYWYRQDPGQGLRLIYYSQIVNDFQKGDIAEGYSVSREKKESFPLTVTSAQKNPTAFYLCASSWTGVLEGSNQPQHFGDGTRLSIL.

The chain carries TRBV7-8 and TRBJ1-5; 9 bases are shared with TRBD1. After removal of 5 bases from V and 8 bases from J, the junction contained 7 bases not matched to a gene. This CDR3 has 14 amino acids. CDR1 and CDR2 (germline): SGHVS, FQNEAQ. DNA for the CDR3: TGTGCCAGCAGCACACAGGGGGCGAATGAGCCCCAGCATTTT. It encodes CASSTQGANEPQHF.

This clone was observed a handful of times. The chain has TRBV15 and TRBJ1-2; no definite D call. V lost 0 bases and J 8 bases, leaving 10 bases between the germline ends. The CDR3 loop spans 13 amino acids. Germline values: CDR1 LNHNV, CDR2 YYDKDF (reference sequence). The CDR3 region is CATSRDLGDGYTF. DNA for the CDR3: TGTGCCACCAGCAGAGATCTAGGTGACGGCTACACCTTC.

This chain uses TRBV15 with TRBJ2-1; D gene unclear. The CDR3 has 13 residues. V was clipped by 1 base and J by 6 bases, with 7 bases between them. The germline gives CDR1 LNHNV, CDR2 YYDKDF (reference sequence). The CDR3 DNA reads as TGTGCCACCAGCAGAGCCCGGAGCAATGAGCAGTTCTTC. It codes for CATSRARSNEQFF.

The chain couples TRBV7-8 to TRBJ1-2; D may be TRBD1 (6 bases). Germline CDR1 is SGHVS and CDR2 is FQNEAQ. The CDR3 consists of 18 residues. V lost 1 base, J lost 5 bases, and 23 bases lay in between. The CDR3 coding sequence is TGTGCCAGCAGCTTAGTTCTTAGCGGGGGGGCGATGCGGTATGGCTACACCTTC. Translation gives CASSLVLSGGAMRYGYTF.

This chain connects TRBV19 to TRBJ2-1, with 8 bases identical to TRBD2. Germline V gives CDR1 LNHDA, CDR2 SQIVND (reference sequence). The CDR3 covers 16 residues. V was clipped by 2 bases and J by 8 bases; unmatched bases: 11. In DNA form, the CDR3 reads TGTGCCAGTAGTATATTAACCAGCGGGAGTAGTTATGAGCAGTTCTTC. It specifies CASSILTSGSSYEQFF.

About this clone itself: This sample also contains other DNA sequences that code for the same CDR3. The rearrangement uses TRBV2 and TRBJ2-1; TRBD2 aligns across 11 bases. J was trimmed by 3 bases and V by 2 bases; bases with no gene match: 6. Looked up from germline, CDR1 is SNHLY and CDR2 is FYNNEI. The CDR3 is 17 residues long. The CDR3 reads CASSEQVTSGIYNEQFF. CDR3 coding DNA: TGTGCCAGCAGTGAACAGGTGACTAGCGGGATCTACAATGAGCAGTTCTTC.

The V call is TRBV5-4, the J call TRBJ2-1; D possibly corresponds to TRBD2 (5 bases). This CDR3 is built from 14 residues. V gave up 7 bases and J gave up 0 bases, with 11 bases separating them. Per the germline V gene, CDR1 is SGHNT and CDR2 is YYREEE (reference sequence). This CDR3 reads CASAEDSSYNEQFF. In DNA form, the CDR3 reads TGTGCCAGCGCGGAGGATAGCTCCTACAATGAGCAGTTCTTC.

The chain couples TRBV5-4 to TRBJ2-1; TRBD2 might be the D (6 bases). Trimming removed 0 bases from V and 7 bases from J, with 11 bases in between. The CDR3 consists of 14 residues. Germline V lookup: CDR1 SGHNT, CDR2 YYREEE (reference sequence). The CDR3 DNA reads TGTGCCAGCAGCTTGGCCCCGCGGGGAAATGAGCAGTTCTTC. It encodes CASSLAPRGNEQFF.

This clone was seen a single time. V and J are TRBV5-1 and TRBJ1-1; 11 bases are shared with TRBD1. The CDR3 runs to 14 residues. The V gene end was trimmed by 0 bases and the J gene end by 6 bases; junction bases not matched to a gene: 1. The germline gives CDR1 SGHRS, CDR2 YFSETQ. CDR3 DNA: TGCGCCAGCAGCTTGGCGGGACAGGGGGCTGAAGCTTTCTTT. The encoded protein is CASSLAGQGAEAFF.

The CDR3, as DNA: TGTGCCAGCAGTGGGCCGGGACTAGGGAGCACAGATACGCAGTATTTT. Amino acid sequence: CASSGPGLGSTDTQYF. The chain joins TRBV6-2 or TRBV6-3 to TRBJ2-3; 8 bases fit TRBD2. The CDR3 contains 16 residues. The trim removed 5 bases at V and 0 bases at J, leaving 7 bases unmatched. CDR1 MNHEY and CDR2 SVGEGT come from the germline V gene.

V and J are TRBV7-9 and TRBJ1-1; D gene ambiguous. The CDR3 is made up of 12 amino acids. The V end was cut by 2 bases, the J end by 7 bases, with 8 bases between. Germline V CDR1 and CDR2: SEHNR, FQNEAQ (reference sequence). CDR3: CASSLIGSEAFF. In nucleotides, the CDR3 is TGTGCCAGCAGCTTAATAGGGAGTGAAGCTTTCTTT. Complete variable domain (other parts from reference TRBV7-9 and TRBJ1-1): DTGVSQNPRHKITKRGQNVTFRCDPISEHNRLYWYRQTLGQGPEFLTYFQNEAQLEKSRLLSDRFSAERPKGSFSTLEIQRTEQGDSAMYLCASSLIGSEAFFGQGTRLTVV.

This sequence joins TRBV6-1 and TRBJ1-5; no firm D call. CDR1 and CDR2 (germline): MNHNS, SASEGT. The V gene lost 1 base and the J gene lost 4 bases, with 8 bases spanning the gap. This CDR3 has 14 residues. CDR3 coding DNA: TGTGCCAGCAGTGAAGGGCTGTTAAATCAGCCCCAGCATTTT. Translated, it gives CASSEGLLNQPQHF.

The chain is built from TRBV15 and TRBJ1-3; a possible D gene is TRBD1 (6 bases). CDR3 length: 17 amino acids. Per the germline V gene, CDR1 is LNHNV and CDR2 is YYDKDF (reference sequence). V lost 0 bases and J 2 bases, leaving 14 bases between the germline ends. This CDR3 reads CATSREGGVRAGNTIYF. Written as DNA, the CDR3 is TGTGCCACCAGCAGAGAAGGGGGGGTTAGGGCTGGAAACACCATATATTTT.

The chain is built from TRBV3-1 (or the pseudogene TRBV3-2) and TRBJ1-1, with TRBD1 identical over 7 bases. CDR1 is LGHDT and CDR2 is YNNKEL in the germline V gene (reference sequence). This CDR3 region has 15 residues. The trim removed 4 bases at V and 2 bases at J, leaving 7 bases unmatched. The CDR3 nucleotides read TGTGCCAGCAGCCTCGGACAGGTACTCAACACTGAAGCTTTCTTT. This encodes CASSLGQVLNTEAFF.

CDR3 residues: CASSPGLALYEQYV. CDR3 DNA: TGTGCCAGCAGTCCGGGACTAGCCCTCTACGAGCAGTACGTC. The V gene is TRBV6-6, the J gene TRBJ2-7; TRBD2 matches at 9 bases. The CDR3 contains 14 residues. With V trimmed by 5 bases and J by 3 bases, 5 bases remained unmatched. Germline V lookup: CDR1 MNHNY, CDR2 SVGAGI (reference sequence).

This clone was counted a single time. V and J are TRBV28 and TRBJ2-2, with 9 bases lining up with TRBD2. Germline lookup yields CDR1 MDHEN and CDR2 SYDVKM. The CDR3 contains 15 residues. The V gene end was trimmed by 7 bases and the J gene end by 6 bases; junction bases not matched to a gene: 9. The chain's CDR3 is CASTLSGGYAGELFF. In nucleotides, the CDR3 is TGTGCCAGCACCCTCAGCGGGGGGTATGCCGGGGAGCTGTTTTTT.